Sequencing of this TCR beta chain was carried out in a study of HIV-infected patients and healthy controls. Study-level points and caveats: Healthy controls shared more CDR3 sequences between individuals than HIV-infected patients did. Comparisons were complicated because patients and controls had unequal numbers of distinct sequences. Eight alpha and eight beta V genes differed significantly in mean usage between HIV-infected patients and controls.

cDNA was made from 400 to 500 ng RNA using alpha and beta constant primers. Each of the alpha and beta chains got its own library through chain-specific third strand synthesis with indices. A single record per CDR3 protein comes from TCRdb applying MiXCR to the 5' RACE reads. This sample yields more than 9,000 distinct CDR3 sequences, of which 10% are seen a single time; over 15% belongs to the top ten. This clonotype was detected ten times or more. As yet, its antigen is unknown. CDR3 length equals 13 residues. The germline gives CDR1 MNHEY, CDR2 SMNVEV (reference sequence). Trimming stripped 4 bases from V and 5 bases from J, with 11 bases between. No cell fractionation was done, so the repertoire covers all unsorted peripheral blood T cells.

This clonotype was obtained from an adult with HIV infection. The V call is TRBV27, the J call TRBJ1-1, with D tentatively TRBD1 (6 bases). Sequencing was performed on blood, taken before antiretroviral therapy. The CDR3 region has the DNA TGTGCCAGCAGTTGGGGGGCAGGTACTGAAGCTTTCTTT. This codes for CASSWGAGTEAFF.